Presented here are 8 T cell receptor beta chains from one specimen sequenced in a study of CXCR3-negative and CXCR3-positive naive CD8 T cells. Study results and caveats: More hydrophobic TRB CDR3s were found in CXCR3-positive naive cells than in CXCR3-negative naive cells.

Their antigens remain unidentified. The libraries of TRB cDNA were prepared using 5' RACE with UMI labels. After re-calling the 5' RACE reads, TCRdb lists one entry per CDR3 protein, DNA absent. Its clone listing holds 95,000 to 100,000 distinct CDR3 sequences. Sequencing input: naive CXCR3+ CD8+ T cells from blood. Subset of the sample: CD45RO-CCR7+CD27+CD95- naive CD8+ T cells expressing CXCR3 (TNR3+). These TCRs come from a human donor in good health. Some clones in this sample may be carry-over from other donors' samples.

The genes are TRBV7-3 and TRBJ2-2; TCRdb names TRBD2, which stays unverified in the absence of DNA. This CDR3 has 17 amino acids. Germline-derived CDR1 and CDR2 are SGHTA and FQGTGA. The CDR3: CASSLTSSGVNTGELFF.

The chain uses TRBV29-1 and TRBJ2-3; no DNA is available, so the TRBD2 call from TCRdb remains unchecked. CDR3 size: 15 residues. CDR1 is SQVTM and CDR2 is ANQGSEA in the germline V gene. CDR3 sequence: CSVVEGRDSTDTQYF.

The rearrangement uses TRBV7-9 and TRBJ1-5. This CDR3 contains 14 residues. Germline-derived CDR1 and CDR2 are SEHNR and FQNEAQ (reference sequence). CDR3 loop: CASSLGGFNQPQHF.

This rearrangement joins TRBV14 to TRBJ2-1; TCRdb indicates TRBD1, and absent DNA this call remains unverified. CDR3 size: 16 residues. The V gene's germline CDR1 is SGHDN and CDR2 FVKESK. CDR3 region: CASSRISSGTPWEQFF.

The V and J genes are TRBV7-2 and TRBJ2-2. CDR3 length: 13 residues. The germline gives CDR1 SGHTA, CDR2 FQGNSA. This chain's CDR3 is CASSSVSAGELFF.

The chain links TRBV7-2 to TRBJ1-5. CDR1 is SGHTA, CDR2 FQGNSA, per germline. This CDR3 has 16 residues. The CDR3 reads CASSFGGISSNQPQHF.

This chain connects TRBV5-4 to TRBJ2-3; TCRdb outputs TRBD2, but without DNA this stays unchecked. Germline V gives CDR1 SGHNT, CDR2 YYREEE (reference sequence). The CDR3 length is 15 residues. The CDR3 protein is CASSQREGATDTQYF.

The chain has TRBV27 and TRBJ2-7; with no DNA, the TCRdb D assignment of TRBD2 cannot be verified. Germline CDR1 reads MNHEY; CDR2 reads SMNVEV (reference sequence). CDR3 length equals 13 residues. This CDR3 is CASSLLAGSEQYF.